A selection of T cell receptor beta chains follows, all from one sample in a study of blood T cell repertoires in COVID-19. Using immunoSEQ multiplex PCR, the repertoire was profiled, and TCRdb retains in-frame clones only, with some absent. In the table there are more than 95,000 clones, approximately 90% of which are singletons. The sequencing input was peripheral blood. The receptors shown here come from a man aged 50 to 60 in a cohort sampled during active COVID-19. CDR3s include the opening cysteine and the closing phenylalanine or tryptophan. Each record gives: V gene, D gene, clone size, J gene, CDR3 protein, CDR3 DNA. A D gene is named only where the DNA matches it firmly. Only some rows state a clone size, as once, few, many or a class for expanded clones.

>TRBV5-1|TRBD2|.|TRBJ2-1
CASSTGLAGGSNNEQFF
TGCGCCAGCAGCACCGGACTAGCGGGGGGTTCAAACAATGAGCAGTTCTTC
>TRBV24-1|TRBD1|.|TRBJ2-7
CATSDADRDEQYF
TGTGCCACCAGTGATGCGGACAGGGACGAGCAGTACTTC
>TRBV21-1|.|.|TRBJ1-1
CASSPRDSLNTEAFF
TGTGCCAGCAGCCCAAGGGACAGCCTGAACACTGAAGCTTTCTTT
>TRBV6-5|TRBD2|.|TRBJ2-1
CASTTPGGATKFF
TGTGCCAGCACTACGCCCGGGGGGGCTACAAAGTTCTTC
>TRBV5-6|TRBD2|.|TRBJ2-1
CASSLGPGGEQFF
TGTGCCAGCAGCTTGGGACCCGGGGGGGAGCAGTTCTTC
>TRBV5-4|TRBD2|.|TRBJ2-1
CASSSWTSRNEQFF
TGTGCCAGCAGCTCCTGGACTAGTCGAAATGAGCAGTTCTTC
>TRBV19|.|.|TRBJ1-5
CASGSIRGAPSNQPQHF
TGTGCCAGTGGCAGTATCCGGGGGGCCCCAAGCAATCAGCCCCAGCATTTT
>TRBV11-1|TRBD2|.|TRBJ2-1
CASSFRTRKNEQFF
TGTGCCAGCAGCTTCCGGACTAGGAAGAATGAGCAGTTCTTC
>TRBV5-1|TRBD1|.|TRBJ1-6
CASSSVSPGQYSPLHF
TGCGCCAGCAGCTCCGTCTCTCCGGGACAGTATTCACCCCTCCACTTT
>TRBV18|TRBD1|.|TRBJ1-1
CASSLQGIEAFF
TGTGCCAGCTCATTACAGGGGATTGAAGCTTTCTTT
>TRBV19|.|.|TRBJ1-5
CASSISQGGQPQHF
TGTGCCAGTAGTATTTCCCAGGGCGGACAGCCCCAGCATTTT
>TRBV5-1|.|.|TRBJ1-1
CASSELMTGQPNTEAFF
TGCGCCAGCAGCGAACTAATGACAGGACAACCGAACACTGAAGCTTTCTTT
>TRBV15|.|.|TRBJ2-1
CATSHSLGQGLNNEQFF
TGTGCCACCAGCCACTCACTTGGACAGGGACTAAACAATGAGCAGTTCTTC
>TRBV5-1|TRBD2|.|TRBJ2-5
CASSLGGGPLQETQYF
TGCGCCAGCAGCTTGGGCGGGGGGCCCCTTCAAGAGACCCAGTACTTC
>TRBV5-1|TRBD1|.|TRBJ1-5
CASSLGGTVDNQPQHF
TGCGCCAGCAGCTTGGGAGGGACAGTGGACAATCAGCCCCAGCATTTT
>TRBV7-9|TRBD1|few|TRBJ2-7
CASSQGTGPYEQYF
TGTGCCAGCAGCCAAGGGACAGGGCCCTACGAGCAGTACTTC
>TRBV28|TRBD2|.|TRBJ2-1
CASSMSGGAFEQFF
TGTGCCAGCAGTATGAGCGGGGGGGCTTTTGAGCAGTTCTTC
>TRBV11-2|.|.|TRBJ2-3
CASSLEGASTDTQYF
TGTGCCAGCAGCTTAGAGGGAGCTAGCACAGATACGCAGTATTTT
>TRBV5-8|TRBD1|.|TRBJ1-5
CASSSWTGREPQHF
TGTGCCAGCAGCTCATGGACAGGCCGGGAACCCCAGCATTTT
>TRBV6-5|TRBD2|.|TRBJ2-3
CASSYLRGGSDTQYF
TGTGCCAGCAGTTACTTGCGGGGGGGCTCAGATACGCAGTATTTT
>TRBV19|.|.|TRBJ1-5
CASSLGREQPQHF
TGTGCCAGTAGTCTTGGACGGGAACAGCCCCAGCATTTT
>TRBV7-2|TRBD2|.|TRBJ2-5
CASSVGLAGGPETQYF
TGTGCCAGCAGCGTGGGACTAGCGGGGGGGCCAGAGACCCAGTACTTC
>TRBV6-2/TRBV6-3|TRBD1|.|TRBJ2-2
CASSKGTGFGELFF
TGTGCCAGCAGCAAGGGGACAGGGTTCGGGGAGCTGTTTTTT
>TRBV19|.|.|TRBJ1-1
CASSRTNGETEAFF
TGTGCCAGTAGCCGAACAAATGGGGAGACTGAAGCTTTCTTT
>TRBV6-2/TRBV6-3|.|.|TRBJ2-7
CASSYSVGLSSYEQYF
TGTGCCAGCAGTTACTCCGTGGGGCTGAGCTCCTACGAGCAGTACTTC
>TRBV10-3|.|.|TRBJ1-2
CAISESQGKHEGYTF
TGTGCCATCAGTGAGTCACAGGGCAAGCACGAGGGCTACACCTTC
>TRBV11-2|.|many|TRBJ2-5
CASSTSSGDSLEETQYF
TGTGCCAGCAGCACCTCATCCGGGGACTCTTTAGAAGAGACCCAGTACTTC
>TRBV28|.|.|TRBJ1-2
CASQQGVEGYTF
TGTGCCAGCCAACAGGGCGTCGAAGGCTACACCTTC
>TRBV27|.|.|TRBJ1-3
CASSFNIKTGNTIYF
TGTGCCAGCAGTTTCAACATAAAAACTGGAAACACCATATATTTT
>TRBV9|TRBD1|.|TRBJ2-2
CASSVNRGNTGELFF
TGTGCCAGCAGCGTAAACAGGGGGAACACCGGGGAGCTGTTTTTT
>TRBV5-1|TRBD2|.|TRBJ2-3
CASSPGTSGAGGTQYF
TGCGCCAGCAGCCCCGGGACTAGCGGGGCGGGAGGTACGCAGTATTTT
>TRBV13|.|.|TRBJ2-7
CASSLRRGASYEQYF
TGTGCCAGCAGCTTAAGACGGGGTGCCTCCTACGAGCAGTACTTC
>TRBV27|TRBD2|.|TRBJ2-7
CASSSIAGAEQYF
TGTGCCAGCAGTTCGATAGCGGGGGCCGAGCAGTACTTC
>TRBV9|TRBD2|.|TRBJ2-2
CASSVGAGGPPGELFF
TGTGCCAGCAGCGTAGGAGCGGGGGGGCCCCCCGGGGAGCTGTTTTTT
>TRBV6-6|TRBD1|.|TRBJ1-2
CASSYGWDRAYGYTF
TGTGCCAGCAGCTACGGGTGGGACAGGGCCTATGGCTACACCTTC
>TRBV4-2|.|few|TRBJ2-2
CASSQGSVGGTGELFF
TGTGCCAGCAGCCAAGGTTCCGTAGGCGGGACCGGGGAGCTGTTTTTT
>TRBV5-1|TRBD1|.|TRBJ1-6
CASSVTGGSDSPLHF
TGCGCCAGCAGCGTGACAGGGGGCTCCGATTCACCCCTCCACTTT
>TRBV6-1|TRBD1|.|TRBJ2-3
CASSGMTGGVVGTQYF
TGTGCCAGCAGTGGAATGACAGGGGGCGTGGTCGGTACGCAGTATTTT
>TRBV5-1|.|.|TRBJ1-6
CASSLGFGRETSPLHF
TGCGCCAGCAGCTTAGGTTTTGGTCGGGAAACTTCACCCCTCCACTTT
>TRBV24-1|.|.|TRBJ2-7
CATSDGNYEQYF
TGTGCCACCAGTGATGGCAACTACGAGCAGTACTTC
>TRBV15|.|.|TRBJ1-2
CATSAPGGTNYGYTF
TGTGCCACCAGCGCCCCGGGGGGGACTAACTATGGCTACACCTTC
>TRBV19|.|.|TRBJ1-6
CASKPSPLHF
TGTGCCAGTAAGCCGTCACCCCTCCACTTT
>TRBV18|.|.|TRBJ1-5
CASSPPGGVQPQHF
TGTGCCAGCTCACCACCGGGGGGAGTTCAGCCCCAGCATTTT
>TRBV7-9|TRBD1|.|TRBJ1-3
CASSQNRGGNTIYF
TGTGCCAGCAGCCAGAACAGGGGTGGAAACACCATATATTTT
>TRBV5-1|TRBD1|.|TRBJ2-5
CASSPGQGQTQYF
TGCGCCAGCAGCCCAGGACAGGGCCAGACCCAGTACTTC
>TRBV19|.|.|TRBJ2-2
CASSILGTTANTGELFF
TGTGCCAGTAGTATTTTGGGTACTACCGCGAACACCGGGGAGCTGTTTTTT
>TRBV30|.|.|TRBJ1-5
CACTGLGNQPQHF
TGTGCCTGTACCGGACTGGGCAATCAGCCCCAGCATTTT
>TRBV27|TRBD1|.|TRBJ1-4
CASRSGTGGRKLFF
TGTGCCAGCAGATCCGGGACAGGGGGCAGAAAACTGTTTTTT
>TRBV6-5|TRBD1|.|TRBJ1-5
CASSGQGPQNQPQHF
TGTGCCAGCAGCGGACAGGGGCCCCAAAATCAGCCCCAGCATTTT
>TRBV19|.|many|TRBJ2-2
CASTRANSGTGELFF
TGTGCCAGTACGAGAGCGAACTCTGGCACCGGGGAGCTGTTTTTT
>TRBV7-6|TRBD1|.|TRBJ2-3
CASSLRQGIASGTDTQYF
TGTGCCAGCAGCTTAAGACAGGGGATAGCCTCTGGCACAGATACGCAGTATTTT
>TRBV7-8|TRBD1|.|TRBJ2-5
CASSLRDRAETQYF
TGTGCCAGCAGCCTAAGGGACAGGGCAGAGACCCAGTACTTC
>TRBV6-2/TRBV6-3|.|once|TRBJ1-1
CASSYGTRKARVNTEAFF
TGTGCCAGCAGTTACGGGACACGAAAAGCCAGGGTGAACACTGAAGCTTTCTTT
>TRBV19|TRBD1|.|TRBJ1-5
CASSRQGIVGQPQHF
TGTGCCAGTAGTCGACAGGGGATTGTAGGTCAGCCCCAGCATTTT
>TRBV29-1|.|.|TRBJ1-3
CSVASPTGTGNTIYF
TGCAGCGTCGCGTCCCCTACAGGGACAGGAAACACCATATATTTT
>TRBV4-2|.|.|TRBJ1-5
CASSQEWEGLQPQHF
TGTGCCAGCAGCCAAGAATGGGAGGGGCTTCAGCCCCAGCATTTT
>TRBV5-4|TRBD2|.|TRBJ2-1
CASSYRPSGGAGNTYNEQFF
TGTGCCAGCAGCTACAGACCTAGCGGGGGGGCAGGGAATACCTACAATGAGCAGTTCTTC
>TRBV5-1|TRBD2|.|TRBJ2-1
CASSPGTRVGDEQFF
TGCGCCAGCAGCCCCGGGACTAGGGTGGGTGATGAGCAGTTCTTC
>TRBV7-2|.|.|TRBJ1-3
CASSSTGPIPGNTIYF
TGTGCCAGCAGCTCCACTGGGCCGATCCCTGGAAACACCATATATTTT
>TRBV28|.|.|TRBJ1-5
CASATGHNQPQHF
TGTGCCAGCGCAACAGGGCACAATCAGCCCCAGCATTTT